This T cell receptor beta chain was captured by sequencing in a study of metastatic and nonmetastatic thyroid tumors. Study as a whole: A comparison of repertoires was made across blood and tumor or nodule tissue from malignant and benign thyroid patients. Overall study results and limits: Significantly higher TCR beta diversity was reportedly seen in malignant thyroid tumors than benign nodules, in blood and tumor.

Until they underwent thyroid surgery, no patient had received any treatment. The CDR3 sequence is 16 residues long. Germline CDR1 and CDR2: LNHNV and YYDKDF (reference sequence). Trimming removed 0 bases from V and 7 bases from J, with 16 bases in between. MiXCR re-clonotyped the PCR reads for TCRdb. This sample yields thousands of clones, of which more than 25% are seen a single time; 13% belongs to the top ten. This clone is medium-sized. The antigen is unknown. The chain uses TRBV15 and TRBJ2-1; perhaps TRBD2 as D (5 bases). The receptor was isolated from a female donor with papillary thyroid cancer or a benign thyroid nodule (not recorded which). Some clones in this sample may be carry-over from other donors' samples. Sequencing used adjacent normal tissue. CDR3 DNA sequence: TGTGCCACCAGCAGAGACGCGGGTGGTTCGGCGAATGAGCAGTTCTTC. Protein sequence: CATSRDAGGSANEQFF. Together with reference TRBV15 and TRBJ2-1, the CDR3 gives the full variable domain: DAMVIQNPRYQVTQFGKPVTLSCSQTLNHNVMYWYQQKSSQAPKLLFHYYDKDFNNEADTPDNFQSRRPNTSFCFLDIRSPGLGDTAMYLCATSRDAGGSANEQFFGPGTRLTVL.